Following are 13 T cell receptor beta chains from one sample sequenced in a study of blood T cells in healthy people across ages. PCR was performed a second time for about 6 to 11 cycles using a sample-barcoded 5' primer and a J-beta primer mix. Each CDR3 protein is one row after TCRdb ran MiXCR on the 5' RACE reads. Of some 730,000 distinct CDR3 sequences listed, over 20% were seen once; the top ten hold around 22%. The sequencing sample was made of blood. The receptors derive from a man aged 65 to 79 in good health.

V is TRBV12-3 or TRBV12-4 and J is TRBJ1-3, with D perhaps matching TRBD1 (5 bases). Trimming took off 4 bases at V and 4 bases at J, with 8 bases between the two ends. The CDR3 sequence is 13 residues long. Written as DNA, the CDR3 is TGTGCCAGCAGTTCCAGGGAGGGAAACACCATATATTTT. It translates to CASSSREGNTIYF.

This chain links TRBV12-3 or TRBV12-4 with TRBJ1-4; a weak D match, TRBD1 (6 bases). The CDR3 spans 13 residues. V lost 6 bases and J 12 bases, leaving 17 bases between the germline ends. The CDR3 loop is CASRDPGEVELFF. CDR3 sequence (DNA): TGTGCCAGCAGAGACCCAGGGGAGGTAGAACTGTTTTTT.

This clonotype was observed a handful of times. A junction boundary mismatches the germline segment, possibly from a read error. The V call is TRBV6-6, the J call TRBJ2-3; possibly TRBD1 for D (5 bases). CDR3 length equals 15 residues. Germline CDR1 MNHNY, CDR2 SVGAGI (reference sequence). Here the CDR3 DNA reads TGTGCCAGCAGTTACTCGATGGTTAACACAGGTACGCAGTATTTT. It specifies CASSYSMVNTGTQYF.

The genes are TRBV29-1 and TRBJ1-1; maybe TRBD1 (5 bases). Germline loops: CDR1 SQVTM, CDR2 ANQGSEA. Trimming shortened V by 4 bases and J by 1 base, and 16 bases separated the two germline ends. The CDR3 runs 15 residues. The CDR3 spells CSVGYQGVGNTEAFF. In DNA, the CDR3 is TGCAGCGTTGGGTACCAGGGAGTTGGGAACACTGAAGCTTTCTTT.

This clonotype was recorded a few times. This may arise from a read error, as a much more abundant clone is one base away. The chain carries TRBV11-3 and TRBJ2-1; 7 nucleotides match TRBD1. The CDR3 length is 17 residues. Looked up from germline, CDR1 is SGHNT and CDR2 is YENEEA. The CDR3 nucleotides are TGTGCCGGCAGCCCTAAACATGGGCAGGGGGAATACAATGAGCAGTTCTTC. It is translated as CAGSPKHGQGEYNEQFF.

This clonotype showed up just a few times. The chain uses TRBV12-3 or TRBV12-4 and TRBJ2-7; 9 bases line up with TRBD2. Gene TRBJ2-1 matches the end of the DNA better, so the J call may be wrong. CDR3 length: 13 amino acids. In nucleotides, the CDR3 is TGTGCCAGCAGATTTAGCGGGAGTGATGAGCAGTTCTTC. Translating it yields CASRFSGSDEQFF.

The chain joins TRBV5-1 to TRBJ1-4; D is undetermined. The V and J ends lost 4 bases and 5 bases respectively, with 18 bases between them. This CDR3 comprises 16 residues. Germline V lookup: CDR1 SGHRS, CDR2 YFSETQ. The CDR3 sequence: CASSVGSPGANEKLFF. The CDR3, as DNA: TGCGCCAGCAGCGTGGGATCCCCCGGCGCCAATGAAAAACTGTTTTTT.

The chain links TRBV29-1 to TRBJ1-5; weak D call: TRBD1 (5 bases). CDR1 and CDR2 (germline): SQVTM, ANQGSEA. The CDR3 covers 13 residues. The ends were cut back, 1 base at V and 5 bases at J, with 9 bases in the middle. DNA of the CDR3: TGCAGCGTTGAAGTCGGGACGGATCAGCCCCAGCATTTT. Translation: CSVEVGTDQPQHF.

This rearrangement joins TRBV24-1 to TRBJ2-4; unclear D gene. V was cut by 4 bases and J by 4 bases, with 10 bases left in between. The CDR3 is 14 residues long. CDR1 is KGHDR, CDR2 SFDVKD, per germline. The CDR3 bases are TGTGCCACCAGTGACTCCGACGGGAAAAACATTCAGTACTTC. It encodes CATSDSDGKNIQYF.

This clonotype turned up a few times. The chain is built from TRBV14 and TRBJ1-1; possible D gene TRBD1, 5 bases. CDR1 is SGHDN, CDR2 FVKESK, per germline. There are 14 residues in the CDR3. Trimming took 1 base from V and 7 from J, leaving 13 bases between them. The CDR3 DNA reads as TGTGCCAGCAGCCAAGTGAGGCGGGACGGTGAAGCTTTCTTT. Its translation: CASSQVRRDGEAFF.

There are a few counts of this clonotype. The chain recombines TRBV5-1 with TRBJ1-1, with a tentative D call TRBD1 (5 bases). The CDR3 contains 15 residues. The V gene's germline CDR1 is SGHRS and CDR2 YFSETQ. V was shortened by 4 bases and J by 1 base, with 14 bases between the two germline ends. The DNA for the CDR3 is TGCGCCAGCAGCCTCCCGGGAGGGGCGAACACTGAAGCTTTCTTT. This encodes CASSLPGGANTEAFF.

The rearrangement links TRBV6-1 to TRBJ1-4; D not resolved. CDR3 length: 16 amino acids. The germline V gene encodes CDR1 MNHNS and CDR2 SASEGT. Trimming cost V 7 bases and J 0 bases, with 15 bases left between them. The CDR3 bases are TGTGCCAGCAAGCTGGGTACTCGATCAACTAATGAAAAACTGTTTTTT. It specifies CASKLGTRSTNEKLFF.

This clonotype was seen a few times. The chain's CDR3 is CSARDGGADVSTEAFF. The CDR3 bases are TGCAGTGCTAGAGATGGGGGGGCAGACGTGAGCACTGAAGCTTTCTTT. The chain combines TRBV20-1 with TRBJ1-1; TRBD1 is a possible D gene (6 bases). The length of the CDR3 is 16 residues. From germline, CDR1 is DFQATT and CDR2 SNEGSKA (reference sequence). The germline V and J ends were trimmed by 0 bases and 4 bases, with 18 bases remaining between them.